The present entry profiles one T cell receptor (beta chain) with its context. Its antigen is unknown. This specimen comes from a study of beta chain features in type 1 diabetes. Study-level findings and limits: Using cDNA template may skew counts toward highly expressing activated cells. Significant though moderate, a shortening of TCRB CDR3s appeared in all four CD4+ subsets of Type 1 diabetes patients.

Sequenced material consisted of expressed TCRB transcripts (all of the isolated RNA was reverse transcribed). Profiled with immunoSEQ multiplex PCR; TCRdb holds only in-frame clones, not every one. The table has 500,000 to 700,000 clones, 15% to 18% seen once. V was cut by 2 bases and J by 2 bases, with 10 bases left in between. The CDR3 runs to 14 residues. The V gene's germline CDR1 is MNHNY and CDR2 SVGAGI (reference sequence). Cells sorted by CD45RO/CCR7/CD25/CD127/CD95/CD27 comprised CD4+ naive, central memory, regulatory and stem cell-like memory cells. The sample was naive CD4+ T cells from blood. The source of this sequence is a man aged 18 to 30 in good health. The V call is TRBV6-6, the J call TRBJ2-7; D is perhaps TRBD1 (5 bases). The CDR3 reads CASSYPSGTYEQYF. CDR3 DNA sequence: TGTGCCAGCAGTTACCCTTCAGGGACCTACGAGCAGTACTTC.